The rows below give T cell receptor beta chains drawn from one sample of a study of T cells in Graves' hyperthyroidism and ophthalmopathy. Each CDR3 protein is one row after TCRdb ran MiXCR on the multiplex PCR reads. The sample consists of fewer than 750,000 distinct CDR3 sequences, 35% to 55% of them appearing once. Sequenced sample: peripheral blood or thyroid tissue (not recorded which). The receptors were gathered from a young woman with Graves' hyperthyroidism. Both conserved end residues are part of each CDR3. D genes are given only for firm matches. Not all rows give a size; the values are once, few, many and, for expanded clones, a class.

d_gene	abundance	v_gene	j_gene	CDR3aa	CDR3nt
NA	many	TRBV20-1	TRBJ2-7	CSARDYNEQYF	TGCAGTGCTAGAGATTACAACGAGCAGTACTTC
NA	many	TRBV4-2	TRBJ1-1	CASSRKTGPMNTEAFF	TGTGCCAGCAGCCGGAAAACAGGACCGATGAACACTGAAGCTTTCTTT
NA	few	TRBV19	TRBJ1-1	CASKGQGLDTEAFF	TGTGCCAGTAAGGGGCAGGGGCTGGACACTGAAGCTTTCTTT
NA	many	TRBV5-1	TRBJ2-2	CASSLEAGATGELFF	TGCGCCAGCAGCTTGGAGGCAGGGGCCACCGGGGAGCTGTTTTTT
TRBD2	NA	TRBV10-3	TRBJ2-5	CTITGLAGVETQYF	TGTACCATCACGGGACTAGCGGGAGTAGAGACCCAGTACTTC
TRBD2	many	TRBV20-1	TRBJ2-5	CSARTSSSWETQYF	TGCAGTGCTAGGACTAGCAGTTCTTGGGAGACCCAGTACTTC
TRBD2	many	TRBV20-1	TRBJ2-5	CSATSGRLQETQYF	TGCAGTGCTACTAGCGGGAGGCTACAAGAGACCCAGTACTTC
NA	NA	TRBV5-1	TRBJ1-1	CASSLEDRRGAFF	TGCGCCAGCAGCTTGGAGGACAGACGGGGAGCTTTCTTT
NA	NA	TRBV2	TRBJ2-5	CVSRRQETQYF	TGTGTCAGCCGACGGCAAGAGACCCAGTATTTC
TRBD1	many	TRBV29-1	TRBJ1-5	CSVTGQGCQPQHF	TGCAGCGTCACTGGACAGGGTTGCCAGCCCCAGCATTTT
NA	many	TRBV5-1	TRBJ2-7	CASSLPTATYEQYF	TGCGCCAGCAGCCTACCGACGGCCACCTACGAGCAGTACTTC
TRBD1	few	TRBV2	TRBJ1-3	CASSEDISRGTGGSGNTIYF	TGTGCCAGCAGTGAAGATATTAGTAGGGGGACAGGGGGCTCTGGAAACACCATATATTTT
NA	NA	TRBV27	TRBJ1-4	CASSRRLGSREKLFF	TGTGCCAGCAGCCGAAGGTTGGGGAGTCGGGAAAAACTGTTTTTT
NA	NA	TRBV19	TRBJ1-5	CASSMSSGVNQPQHF	TGTGCCAGTAGTATGTCGTCAGGGGTGAATCAGCCCCAGCATTTT
NA	NA	TRBV29-1	TRBJ1-2	CSLAPRDYGYTF	TGCAGCTTAGCACCCAGGGACTATGGCTACACCTTC
NA	many	TRBV7-2	TRBJ2-3	CASSLAAFPRDTQYF	TGTGCCAGCAGCTTAGCGGCTTTTCCCCGTGATACGCAGTATTTT
TRBD2	NA	TRBV7-2	TRBJ2-7	CASLAGEHMVF	TGTGCCAGTTTAGCGGGAGAGCACATGGTCTTC
NA	NA	TRBV10-3	TRBJ2-7	CAISETHTEQYF	TGTGCCATCAGTGAGACCCATACCGAGCAGTACTTC
NA	NA	TRBV7-9	TRBJ2-5	CASSPASESYRETQYF	TGTGCCAGCAGCCCGGCTAGCGAATCGTACCGAGAGACCCAGTACTTC
NA	NA	TRBV11-2	TRBJ2-7	CASSQTEAGDYGQYF	TGTGCCAGCAGCCAAACGGAAGCAGGAGATTACGGGCAGTACTTC
NA	once	TRBV20-1	TRBJ2-2	CSADREGENTGELFF	TGCAGTGCTGACCGCGAGGGCGAGAACACCGGGGAGCTGTTTTTT
NA	few	TRBV7-3	TRBJ2-6	CASSLTGASGANVLTF	TGTGCCAGCAGCTTAACTGGGGCCTCTGGGGCCAACGTCCTGACTTTC
TRBD1	few	TRBV12-3/TRBV12-4	TRBJ2-6	CASRLRTGATGANVLTF	TGTGCCAGCAGGCTCAGGACAGGAGCAACTGGGGCCAACGTCCTGACTTTC
TRBD2	many	TRBV5-1	TRBJ2-7	CASSSWTSGTLGEQYF	TGCGCCAGCAGCTCATGGACTAGCGGAACCCTGGGCGAGCAGTACTTC
TRBD2	NA	TRBV20-1	TRBJ2-3	CSVPGLAGGSPDTQYF	TGCAGTGTCCCGGGACTAGCAGGAGGGAGCCCAGATACGCAGTATTTT
TRBD1	NA	TRBV7-2	TRBJ1-6	CASSAHLTGQNSPLHF	TGTGCCAGCAGCGCCCACCTGACGGGACAGAATTCACCCCTCCACTTT
TRBD1	NA	TRBV7-9	TRBJ2-5	CASSFGQEQETQYF	TGTGCCAGCAGCTTTGGACAGGAACAAGAGACCCAGTACTTC
NA	once	TRBV7-8	TRBJ2-6	CASRSWGMGVSGANVLTF	TGTGCCAGCAGGTCCTGGGGTATGGGAGTGTCTGGGGCCAACGTCCTGACTTTC
NA	NA	TRBV29-1	TRBJ1-4	CSVDTTGTFSEKLFF	TGCAGCGTTGATACTACCGGGACTTTTAGCGAAAAACTGTTTTTT
NA	few	TRBV7-2	TRBJ1-2	CASSPLSTGIYGYTF	TGTGCCAGCTCACCTTTATCGACAGGAATTTATGGCTACACCTTC
NA	NA	TRBV4-1	TRBJ1-1	CASSQVQGMDEAFF	TGCGCCAGCAGCCAAGTCCAGGGGATGGATGAAGCTTTCTTT
NA	many	TRBV19	TRBJ1-4	CASIPSATNEKLFF	TGTGCCAGTATACCGTCAGCGACTAATGAAAAACTGTTTTTT